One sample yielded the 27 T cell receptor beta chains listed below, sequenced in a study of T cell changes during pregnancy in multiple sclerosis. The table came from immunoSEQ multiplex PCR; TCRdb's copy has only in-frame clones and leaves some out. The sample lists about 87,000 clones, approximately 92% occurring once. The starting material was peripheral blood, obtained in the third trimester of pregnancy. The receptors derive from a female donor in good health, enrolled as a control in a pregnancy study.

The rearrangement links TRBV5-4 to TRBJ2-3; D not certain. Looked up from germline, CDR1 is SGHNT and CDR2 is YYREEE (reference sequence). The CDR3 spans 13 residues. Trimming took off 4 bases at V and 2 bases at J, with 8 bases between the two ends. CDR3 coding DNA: TGTGCCAGCAGCCCACCTACCACAGATACGCAGTATTTT. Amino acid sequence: CASSPPTTDTQYF.

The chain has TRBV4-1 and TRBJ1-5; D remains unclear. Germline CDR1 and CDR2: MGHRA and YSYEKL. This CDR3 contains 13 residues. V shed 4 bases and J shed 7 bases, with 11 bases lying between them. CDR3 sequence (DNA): TGCGCCAGCAGCCTGTGGGCCCGGCAGCCCCAGCATTTT. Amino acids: CASSLWARQPQHF.

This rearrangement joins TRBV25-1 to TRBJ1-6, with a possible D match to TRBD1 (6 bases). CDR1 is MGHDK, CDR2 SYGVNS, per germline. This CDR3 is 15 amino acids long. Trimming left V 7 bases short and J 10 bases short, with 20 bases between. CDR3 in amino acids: CASTDSGRGGSPLHF. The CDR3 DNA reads TGTGCCAGCACCGACTCTGGCAGGGGCGGATCACCCCTCCACTTT.

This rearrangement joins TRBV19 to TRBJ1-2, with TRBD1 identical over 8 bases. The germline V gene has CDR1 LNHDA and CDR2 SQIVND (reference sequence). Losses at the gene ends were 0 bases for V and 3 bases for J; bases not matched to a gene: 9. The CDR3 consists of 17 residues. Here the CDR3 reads CASSIDPPQGAYYGYTF. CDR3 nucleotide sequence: TGTGCCAGTAGTATAGACCCCCCCCAGGGGGCTTACTATGGCTACACCTTC. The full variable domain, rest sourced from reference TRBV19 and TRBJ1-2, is DGGITQSPKYLFRKEGQNVTLSCEQNLNHDAMYWYRQDPGQGLRLIYYSQIVNDFQKGDIAEGYSVSREKKESFPLTVTSAQKNPTAFYLCASSIDPPQGAYYGYTFGSGTRLTVV.

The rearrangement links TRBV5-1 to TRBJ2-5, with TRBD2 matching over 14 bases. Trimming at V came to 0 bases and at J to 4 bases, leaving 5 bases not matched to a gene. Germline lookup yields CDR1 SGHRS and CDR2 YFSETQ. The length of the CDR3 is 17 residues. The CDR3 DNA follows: TGCGCCAGCAGCTTGGGGTTGACTAGCGGGAGGGGAGAGACCCAGTACTTC. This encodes CASSLGLTSGRGETQYF.

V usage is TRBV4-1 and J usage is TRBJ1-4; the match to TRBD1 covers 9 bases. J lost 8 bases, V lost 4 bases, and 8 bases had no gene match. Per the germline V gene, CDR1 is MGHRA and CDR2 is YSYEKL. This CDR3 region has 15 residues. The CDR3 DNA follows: TGCGCCAGCAGCCGCCCGGGACAGGGTTGGGAAAAACTGTTTTTT. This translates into CASSRPGQGWEKLFF.

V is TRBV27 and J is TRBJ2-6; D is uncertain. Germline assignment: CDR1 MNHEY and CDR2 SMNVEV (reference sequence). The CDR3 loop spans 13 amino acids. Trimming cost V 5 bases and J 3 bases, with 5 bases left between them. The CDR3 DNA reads TGTGCCAGCAGTCCCATTGGGGCCAACGTCCTGACTTTC. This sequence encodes CASSPIGANVLTF.

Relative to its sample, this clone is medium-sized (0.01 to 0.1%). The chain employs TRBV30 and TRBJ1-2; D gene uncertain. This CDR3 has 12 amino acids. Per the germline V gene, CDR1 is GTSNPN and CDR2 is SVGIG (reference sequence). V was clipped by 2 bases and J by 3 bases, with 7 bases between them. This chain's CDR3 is CAWSREHYGYTF. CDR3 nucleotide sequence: TGTGCCTGGAGTCGAGAGCACTATGGCTACACCTTC.

CDR3 sequence (DNA): TGTGCCAGCAGCGAAACCGGGACTACCAACAATGAGCAGTTCTTC. It encodes CASSETGTTNNEQFF. The chain recombines TRBV5-4 with TRBJ2-1; 7 bases match TRBD2. V shed 4 bases and J 5 bases; nucleotides not matched to a gene: 9. Germline V gene sequence: CDR1 SGHNT, CDR2 YYREEE (reference sequence). The CDR3 is 15 amino acids.

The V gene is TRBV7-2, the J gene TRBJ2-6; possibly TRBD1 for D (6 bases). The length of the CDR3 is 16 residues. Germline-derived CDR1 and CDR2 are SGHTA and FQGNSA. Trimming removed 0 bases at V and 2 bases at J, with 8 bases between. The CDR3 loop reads CASSLASGAGANVLTF. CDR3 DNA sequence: TGTGCCAGCAGCTTAGCATCAGGGGCTGGGGCCAACGTCCTGACTTTC.

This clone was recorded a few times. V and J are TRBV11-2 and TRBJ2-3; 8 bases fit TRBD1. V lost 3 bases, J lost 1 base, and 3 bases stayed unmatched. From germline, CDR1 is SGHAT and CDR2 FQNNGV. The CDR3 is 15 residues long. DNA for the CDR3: TGTGCCAGCAGCTTGACAGGGGATGGCACAGATACGCAGTATTTT. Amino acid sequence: CASSLTGDGTDTQYF. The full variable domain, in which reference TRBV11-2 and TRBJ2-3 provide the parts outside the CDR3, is EAGVAQSPRYKIIEKRQSVAFWCNPISGHATLYWYQQILGQGPKLLIQFQNNGVVDDSQLPKDRFSAERLKGVDSTLKIQPAKLEDSAVYLCASSLTGDGTDTQYFGPGTRLTVL.

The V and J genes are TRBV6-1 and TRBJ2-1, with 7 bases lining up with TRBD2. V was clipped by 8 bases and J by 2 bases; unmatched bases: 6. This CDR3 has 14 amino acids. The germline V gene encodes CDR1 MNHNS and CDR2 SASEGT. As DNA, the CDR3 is TGTGCCAGCGCCCGGGAGGAAGCCTACAATGAGCAGTTCTTC. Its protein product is CASAREEAYNEQFF.

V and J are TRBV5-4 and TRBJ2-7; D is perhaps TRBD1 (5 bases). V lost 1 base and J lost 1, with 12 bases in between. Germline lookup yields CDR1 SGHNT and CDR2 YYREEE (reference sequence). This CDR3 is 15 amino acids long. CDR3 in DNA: TGTGCCAGCAGCTTGCAGGGCCCAGGGTCCTACGAGCAGTACTTC. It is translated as CASSLQGPGSYEQYF.

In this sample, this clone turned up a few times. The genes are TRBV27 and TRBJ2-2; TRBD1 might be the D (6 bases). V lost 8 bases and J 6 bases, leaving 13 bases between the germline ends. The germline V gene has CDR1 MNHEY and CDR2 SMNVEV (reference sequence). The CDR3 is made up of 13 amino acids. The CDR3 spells CASAYRAAGELFF. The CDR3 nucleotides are TGTGCCAGCGCGTACAGGGCGGCCGGGGAGCTGTTTTTT.

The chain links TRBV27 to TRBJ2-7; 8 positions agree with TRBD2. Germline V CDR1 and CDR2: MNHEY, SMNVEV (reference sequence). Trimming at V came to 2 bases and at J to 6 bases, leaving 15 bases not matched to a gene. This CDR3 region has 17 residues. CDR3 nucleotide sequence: TGTGCCAGCAGTTTAAAGGGGCGGGGGGCGCTTCAACGCGAGCAGTACTTC. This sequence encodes CASSLKGRGALQREQYF.

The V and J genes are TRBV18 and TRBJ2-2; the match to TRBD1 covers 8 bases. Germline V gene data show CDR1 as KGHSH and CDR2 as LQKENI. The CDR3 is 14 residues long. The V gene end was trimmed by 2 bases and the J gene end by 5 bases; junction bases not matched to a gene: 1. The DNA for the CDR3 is TGTGCCAGCTCACCAGGGACAGGTACCGGGGAGCTGTTTTTT. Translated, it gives CASSPGTGTGELFF.

CDR3 sequence: CASKTGRDNEKLFF. Written as DNA, the CDR3 is TGTGCCAGCAAAACAGGGCGTGATAATGAAAAACTGTTTTTT. The chain uses TRBV27 and TRBJ1-4; D may be TRBD1 (6 bases). The CDR3 spans 14 residues. Trimming removed 7 bases from V and 4 bases from J, with 13 bases in between. The germline gives CDR1 MNHEY, CDR2 SMNVEV (reference sequence).

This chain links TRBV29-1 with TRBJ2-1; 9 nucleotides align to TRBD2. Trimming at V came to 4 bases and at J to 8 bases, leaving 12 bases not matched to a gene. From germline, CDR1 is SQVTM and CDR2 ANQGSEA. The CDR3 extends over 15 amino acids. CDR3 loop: CSVVIAGVWLDEQFF. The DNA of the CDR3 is TGCAGCGTTGTAATAGCGGGAGTATGGCTCGATGAGCAGTTCTTC.

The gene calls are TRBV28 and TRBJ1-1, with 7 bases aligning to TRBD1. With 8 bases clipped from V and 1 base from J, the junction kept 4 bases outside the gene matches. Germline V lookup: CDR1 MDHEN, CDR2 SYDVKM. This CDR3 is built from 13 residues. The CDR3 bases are TGTGCCAGCTGGACAGGCCAGAACACTGAAGCTTTCTTT. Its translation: CASWTGQNTEAFF.

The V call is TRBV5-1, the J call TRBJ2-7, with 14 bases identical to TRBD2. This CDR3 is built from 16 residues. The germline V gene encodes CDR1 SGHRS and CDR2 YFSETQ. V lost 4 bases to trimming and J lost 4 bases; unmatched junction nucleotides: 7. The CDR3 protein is CASSPGLAGAGYEQYF. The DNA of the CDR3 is TGCGCCAGCAGCCCGGGACTAGCGGGAGCAGGATACGAGCAGTACTTC.

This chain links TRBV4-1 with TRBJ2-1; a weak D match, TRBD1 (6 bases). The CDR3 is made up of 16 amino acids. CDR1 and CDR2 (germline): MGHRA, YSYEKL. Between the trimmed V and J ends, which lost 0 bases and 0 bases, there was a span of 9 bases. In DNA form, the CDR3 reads TGCGCCAGCAGCCAAGAGGGACACAACTCCTACAATGAGCAGTTCTTC. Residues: CASSQEGHNSYNEQFF.

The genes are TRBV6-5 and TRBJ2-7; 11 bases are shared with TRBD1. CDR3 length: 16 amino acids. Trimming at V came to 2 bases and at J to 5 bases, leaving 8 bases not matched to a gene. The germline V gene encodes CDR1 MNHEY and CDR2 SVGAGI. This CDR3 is CASSYGQGARTDEQYF. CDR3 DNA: TGTGCCAGCAGTTACGGACAGGGGGCAAGAACCGACGAGCAGTACTTC.

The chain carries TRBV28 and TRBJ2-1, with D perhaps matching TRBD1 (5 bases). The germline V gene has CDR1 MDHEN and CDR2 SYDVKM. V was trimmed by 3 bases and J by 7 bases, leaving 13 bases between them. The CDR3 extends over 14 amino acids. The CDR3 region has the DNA TGTGCCAGCAGTTTCAGAACCCAGGGTAATGAGCAGTTCTTC. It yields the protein CASSFRTQGNEQFF.

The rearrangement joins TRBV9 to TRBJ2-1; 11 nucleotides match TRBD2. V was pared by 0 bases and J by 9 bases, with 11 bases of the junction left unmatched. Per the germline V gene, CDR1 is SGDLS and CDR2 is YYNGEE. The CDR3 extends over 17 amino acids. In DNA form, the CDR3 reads TGTGCCAGCAGCGTAGATTACACTAGCGGGAGAAGGACTGAGCAGTTCTTC. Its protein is CASSVDYTSGRRTEQFF.

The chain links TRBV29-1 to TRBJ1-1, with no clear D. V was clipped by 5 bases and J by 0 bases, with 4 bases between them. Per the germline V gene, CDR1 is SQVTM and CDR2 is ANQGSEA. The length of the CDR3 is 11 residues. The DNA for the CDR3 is TGCAGCGTTCGGGTGAACACTGAAGCTTTCTTT. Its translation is CSVRVNTEAFF.

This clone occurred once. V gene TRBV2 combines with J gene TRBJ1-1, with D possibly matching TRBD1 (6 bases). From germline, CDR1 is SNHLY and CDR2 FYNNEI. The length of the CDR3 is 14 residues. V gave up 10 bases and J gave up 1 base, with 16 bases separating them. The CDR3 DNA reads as TGTGCCACCAAGGGGGACACTAAGAACACTGAAGCTTTCTTT. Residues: CATKGDTKNTEAFF.

CDR3 sequence (DNA): TGTGCCGGGCGGACAGGGGGCTCTAGCACTGAAGCTTTCTTT. Translating it yields CAGRTGGSSTEAFF. The gene calls are TRBV6-6 and TRBJ1-1; 11 nucleotides agree with TRBD1. After removal of 11 bases from V and 4 bases from J, the junction contained 9 bases not matched to a gene. The CDR3 consists of 14 residues. Germline CDR1 is MNHNY and CDR2 is SVGAGI (reference sequence).